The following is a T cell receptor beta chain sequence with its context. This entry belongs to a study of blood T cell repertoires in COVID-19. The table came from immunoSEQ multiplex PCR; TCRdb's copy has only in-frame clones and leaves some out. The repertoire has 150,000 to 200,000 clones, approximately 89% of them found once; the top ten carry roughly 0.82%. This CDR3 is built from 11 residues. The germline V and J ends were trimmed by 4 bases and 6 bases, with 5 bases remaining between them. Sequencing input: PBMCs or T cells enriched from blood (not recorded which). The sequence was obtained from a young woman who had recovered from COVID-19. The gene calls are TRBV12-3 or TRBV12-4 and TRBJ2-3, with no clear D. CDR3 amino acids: CASSSRDTQYF. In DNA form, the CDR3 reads TGTGCCAGCAGTTCCAGGGATACGCAGTATTTT.